This entry concerns a single T cell receptor beta chain. As processed by the authors: Reference gene primer amplification gave estimated nucleated cell counts. Using immunoSEQ multiplex PCR, the repertoire was profiled, and TCRdb retains in-frame clones only, with some absent. Clone size and the V and J calls come from that table; the DNA yielded D and trimming. There are 200,000 to 250,000 clones in the sample; 85% occur only once, and 0.85% to 1% lies in the top ten. The data derive from a study of blood T cell repertoires in COVID-19. Study summary: The origin of the acute and convalescent COVID-19 samples was the United States, Italy and Spain. Sources were T cells, B-cell-depleted T cells, or PBMCs; the material itself was cDNA or gDNA.

The CDR3 totals 13 residues. V gave up 2 bases and J gave up 8 bases, with 8 bases separating them. Germline V gives CDR1 SGHNT, CDR2 YYREEE (reference sequence). The specimen sequenced was peripheral blood. This clonotype originated in a man aged 40-50 years with acute or convalescent COVID-19. This chain connects TRBV5-4 to TRBJ2-6, with D tentatively TRBD2 (5 bases). The CDR3 reads CASSLEGTNVLTF. The CDR3, as DNA: TGTGCCAGCAGCTTAGAGGGAACCAACGTCCTGACTTTC.